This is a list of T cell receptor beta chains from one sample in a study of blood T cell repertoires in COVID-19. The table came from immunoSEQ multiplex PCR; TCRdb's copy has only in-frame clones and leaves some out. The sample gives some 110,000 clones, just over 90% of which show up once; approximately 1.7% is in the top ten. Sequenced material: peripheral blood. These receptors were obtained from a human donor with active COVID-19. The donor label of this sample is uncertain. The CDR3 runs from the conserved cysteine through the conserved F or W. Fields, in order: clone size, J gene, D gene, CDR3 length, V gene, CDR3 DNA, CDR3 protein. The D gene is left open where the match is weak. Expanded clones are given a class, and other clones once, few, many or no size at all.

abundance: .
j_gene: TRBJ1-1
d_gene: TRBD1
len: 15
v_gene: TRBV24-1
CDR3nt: TGTGCCACCAGTGATCCTACCTCCCGGACAGGGGAGGCTTTCTTT
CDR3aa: CATSDPTSRTGEAFF

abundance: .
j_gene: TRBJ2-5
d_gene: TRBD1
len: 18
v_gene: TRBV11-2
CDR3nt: TGTGCCAGCAGCTTAGATTTAATTCCGGGACAGGGACAAGAGACCCAGTACTTC
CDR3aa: CASSLDLIPGQGQETQYF

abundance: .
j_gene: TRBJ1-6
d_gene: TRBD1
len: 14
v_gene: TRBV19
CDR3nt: TGTGCCAGTCGTAGGACAGGGGGTAATTCACCCCTCCACTTT
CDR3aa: CASRRTGGNSPLHF

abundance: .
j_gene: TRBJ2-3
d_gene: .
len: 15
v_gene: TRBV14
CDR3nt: TGTGCCAGCAGCCCCCCAGGGGTGACCACAGGAACGCAGTATTTT
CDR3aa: CASSPPGVTTGTQYF

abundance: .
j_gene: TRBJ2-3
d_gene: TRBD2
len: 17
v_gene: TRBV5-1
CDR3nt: TGCGCCAGCAGCTTGGTGACTAGCGGGGGACGTGGAGATACGCAGTATTTT
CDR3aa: CASSLVTSGGRGDTQYF

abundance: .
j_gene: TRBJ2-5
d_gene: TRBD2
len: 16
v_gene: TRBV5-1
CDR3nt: TGCGCCAGCAGCTTGGCGGTAGCGGGGGGGCAAGAGACCCAGTACTTC
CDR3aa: CASSLAVAGGQETQYF

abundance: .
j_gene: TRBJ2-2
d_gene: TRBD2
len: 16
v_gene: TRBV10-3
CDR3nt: TGTGCCATCACTTCTAGCGGGGGGGTCAACACCGGGGAGCTGTTTTTT
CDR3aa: CAITSSGGVNTGELFF

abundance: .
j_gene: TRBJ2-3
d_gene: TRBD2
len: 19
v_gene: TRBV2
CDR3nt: TGTGCCAGCACTGCGATTGTGGGACTAGCGGGGACTAGCACAGATACGCAGTATTTT
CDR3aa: CASTAIVGLAGTSTDTQYF

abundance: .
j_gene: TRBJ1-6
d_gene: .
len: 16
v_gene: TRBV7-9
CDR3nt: TGTGCCAGCAGCTTATCGGTCGGGACTATTAATTCACCCCTCCACTTT
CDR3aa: CASSLSVGTINSPLHF

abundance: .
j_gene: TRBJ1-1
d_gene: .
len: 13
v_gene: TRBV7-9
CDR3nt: TGTGCCAGCAGCACACAGAGGAACACTGAAGCTTTCTTT
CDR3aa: CASSTQRNTEAFF

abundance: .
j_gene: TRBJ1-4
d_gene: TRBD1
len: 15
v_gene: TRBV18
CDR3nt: TGTGCCAGCTCACCTAGGGACAGACCTAATGAAAAACTGTTTTTT
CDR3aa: CASSPRDRPNEKLFF

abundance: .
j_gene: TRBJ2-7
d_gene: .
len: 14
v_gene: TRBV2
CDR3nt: TGTGCCAGCAAATTCCAGGGCTCGGCCTACGAGCAGTACTTC
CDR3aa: CASKFQGSAYEQYF

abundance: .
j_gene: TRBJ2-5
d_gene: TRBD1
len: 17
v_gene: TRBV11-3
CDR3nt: TGTGCCAGCAGCCAAAACCACGGGACAGGGGGCCAAGAGACCCAGTACTTC
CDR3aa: CASSQNHGTGGQETQYF

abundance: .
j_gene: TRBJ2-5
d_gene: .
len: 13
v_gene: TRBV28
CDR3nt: TGTGCCAGCAGTATACAGGGCGGGGAGACCCAGTACTTC
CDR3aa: CASSIQGGETQYF

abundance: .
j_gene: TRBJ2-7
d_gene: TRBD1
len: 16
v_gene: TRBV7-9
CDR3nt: TGTGCCAGCAGCGATTACGACAGGGGAGCAACCTACGAGCAGTACTTC
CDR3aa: CASSDYDRGATYEQYF

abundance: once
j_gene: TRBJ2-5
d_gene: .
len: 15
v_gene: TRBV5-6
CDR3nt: TGTGCCAGCAGCTTGGTGCAGGGTGTGAGGGAGACCCAGTACTTC
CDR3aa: CASSLVQGVRETQYF

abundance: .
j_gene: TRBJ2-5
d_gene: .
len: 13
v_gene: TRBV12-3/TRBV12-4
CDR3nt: TGTGCCAGCAGTCACGGACTCCCAGAGACCCAGTACTTC
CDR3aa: CASSHGLPETQYF

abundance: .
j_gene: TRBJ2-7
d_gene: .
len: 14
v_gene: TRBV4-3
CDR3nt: TGCGCCAGCAGCCAAGATGCCGGGGTCTACGAGCAGTACTTC
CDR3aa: CASSQDAGVYEQYF

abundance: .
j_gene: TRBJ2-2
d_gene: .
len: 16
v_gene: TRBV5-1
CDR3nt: TGCGCCAGCAGCACCTTACAGGGTAGAGGTTCCGGGGAGCTGTTTTTT
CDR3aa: CASSTLQGRGSGELFF

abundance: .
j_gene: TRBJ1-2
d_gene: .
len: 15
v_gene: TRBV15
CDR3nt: TGTGCCACCAGCAGAGGCGGGACCGTTAACTATGGCTACACCTTC
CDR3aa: CATSRGGTVNYGYTF

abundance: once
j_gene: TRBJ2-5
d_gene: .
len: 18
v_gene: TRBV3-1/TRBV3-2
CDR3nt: TGTGCCAGCAGCCAAGACGTGTACGACACAAACTTACAAGAGACCCAGTACTTC
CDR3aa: CASSQDVYDTNLQETQYF

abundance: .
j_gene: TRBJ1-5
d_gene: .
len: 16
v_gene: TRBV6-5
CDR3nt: TGTGCCAGCAGTTCACCACAGGGCTATAGCAATCAGCCCCAGCATTTT
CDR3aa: CASSSPQGYSNQPQHF

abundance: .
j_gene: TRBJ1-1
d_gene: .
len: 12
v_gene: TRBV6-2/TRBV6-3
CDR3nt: TGTGCCAGCAGCACAGGTCTTACTGAAGCTTTCTTT
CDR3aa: CASSTGLTEAFF

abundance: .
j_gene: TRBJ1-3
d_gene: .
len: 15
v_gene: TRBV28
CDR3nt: TGTGCCAGCCAATCCTCCGGGACAACTGGAAACACCATATATTTT
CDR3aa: CASQSSGTTGNTIYF

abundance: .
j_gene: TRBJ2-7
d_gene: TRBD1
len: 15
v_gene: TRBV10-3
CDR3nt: TGTGCCATCAGGCCCGGGACAGGGTCCTCCTACGAGCAGTACTTC
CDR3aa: CAIRPGTGSSYEQYF

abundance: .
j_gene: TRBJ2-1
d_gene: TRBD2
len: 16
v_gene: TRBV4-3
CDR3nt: TGCGCCAGCAGCCGAGATTCTAGCGGGGGGGCAGATGAGCAGTTCTTC
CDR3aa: CASSRDSSGGADEQFF

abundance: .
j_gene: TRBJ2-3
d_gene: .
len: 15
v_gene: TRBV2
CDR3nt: TGTGCCAGCAGTATAGGACAGTCCCGCACAGATACGCAGTATTTT
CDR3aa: CASSIGQSRTDTQYF

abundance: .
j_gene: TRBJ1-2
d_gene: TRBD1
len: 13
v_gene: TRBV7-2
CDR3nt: TGTGCCAGCAGCTTCGACAGGGCCTATGGCTACACCTTC
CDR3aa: CASSFDRAYGYTF

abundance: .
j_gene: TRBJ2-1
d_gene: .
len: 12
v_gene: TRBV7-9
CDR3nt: TGTGCCAGCAGAAGAGGGGGCAATGAGCAGTTCTTC
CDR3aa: CASRRGGNEQFF

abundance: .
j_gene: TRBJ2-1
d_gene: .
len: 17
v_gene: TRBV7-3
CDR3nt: TGTGCCAGCAGCTTACTCGCTGTCGGCAGGGGCTACAATGAGCAGTTCTTC
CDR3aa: CASSLLAVGRGYNEQFF

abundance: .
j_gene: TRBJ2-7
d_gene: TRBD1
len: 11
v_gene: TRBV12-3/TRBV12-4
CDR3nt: TGTGCCAGCAGCATAAGGGACAGGCAGTACTTC
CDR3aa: CASSIRDRQYF

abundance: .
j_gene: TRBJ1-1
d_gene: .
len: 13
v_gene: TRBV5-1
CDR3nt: TGCGCCAGCAGCTTGACAGGGCACACTGAAGCTTTCTTT
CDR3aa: CASSLTGHTEAFF

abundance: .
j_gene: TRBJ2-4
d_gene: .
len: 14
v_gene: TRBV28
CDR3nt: TGTGCCAGCAGTTTCGCGACAGTCAAAAACATTCAGTACTTC
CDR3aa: CASSFATVKNIQYF